Following are 32 T cell receptor beta chains from one sample sequenced in a study of blood T cell repertoires in COVID-19. TCRdb keeps only in-frame clones here, not all; method: immunoSEQ multiplex PCR. The sample has roughly 90,000 clones; 80% to 90% are singletons. Sequenced sample: peripheral blood. The receptors were gathered from a man aged 45 to 65 with COVID-19, enrolled during active disease.

This chain links TRBV19 with TRBJ1-5; 7 nucleotides line up with TRBD1. The germline V gene encodes CDR1 LNHDA and CDR2 SQIVND (reference sequence). This CDR3 region has 16 residues. Trimming cost V 3 bases and J 4 bases; bases outside gene matches: 9. The CDR3 nucleotides are TGTGCCAGTAGTATCCGCCAGACAGGGCCTAATCAGCCCCAGCATTTT. Its translation: CASSIRQTGPNQPQHF.

This chain uses TRBV10-3 with TRBJ2-1; 10 nucleotides align to TRBD1. The V gene end was trimmed by 4 bases and the J gene end by 8 bases; junction bases not matched to a gene: 5. This CDR3 comprises 14 residues. Germline CDR1 is ENHRY and CDR2 is SYGVKD. CDR3 coding DNA: TGTGCCATCAGTGTTCGACAGGGGGCCTATGAGCAGTTCTTC. Translating gives CAISVRQGAYEQFF.

This chain joins TRBV29-1 and TRBJ1-2; TRBD1 aligns across 7 bases. In germline, CDR1 is SQVTM, CDR2 ANQGSEA. V lost 5 bases, J lost 2 bases, and 5 bases stayed unmatched. This CDR3 is built from 13 residues. CDR3 sequence (DNA): TGCAGCGTTTACAGGGGACCAAACTATGGCTACACCTTC. Amino acid sequence: CSVYRGPNYGYTF.

The chain uses TRBV18 and TRBJ2-7, with D possibly TRBD2 on 6 matching bases. The germline gives CDR1 KGHSH, CDR2 LQKENI. This CDR3 has 16 amino acids. V gave up 3 bases and J gave up 2 bases, with 17 bases separating them. CDR3: CASSPTPGLPAYEQYF. As DNA, the CDR3 is TGTGCCAGCTCACCTACACCGGGACTTCCAGCCTACGAGCAGTACTTC.

This chain links TRBV7-9 with TRBJ1-1, with 7 positions matching TRBD1. Germline trimming cut 5 bases from V and 5 bases from J; bases unmatched to any gene: 5. CDR1 and CDR2 (germline): SEHNR, FQNEAQ (reference sequence). This CDR3 has 13 amino acids. The CDR3 coding sequence is TGTGCCAGCAGCCGACAGGGATATACTGAAGCTTTCTTT. Translated: CASSRQGYTEAFF. Full variable domain (rest looked up from reference TRBV7-9 and TRBJ1-1): DTGVSQNPRHKITKRGQNVTFRCDPISEHNRLYWYRQTLGQGPEFLTYFQNEAQLEKSRLLSDRFSAERPKGSFSTLEIQRTEQGDSAMYLCASSRQGYTEAFFGQGTRLTVV.

A remark on this clone: The same CDR3 arises from other DNA sequences in this sample as well. The rearrangement joins TRBV7-9 to TRBJ1-1; 8 nucleotides agree with TRBD1. The CDR3 totals 13 residues. The V gene's germline CDR1 is SEHNR and CDR2 FQNEAQ (reference sequence). V lost 5 bases, J lost 4 bases, and 3 bases stayed unmatched. CDR3 DNA: TGTGCCAGCAGCGCACAGGGGGGCACTGAAGCTTTCTTT. It codes for CASSAQGGTEAFF.

This rearrangement joins TRBV6-2 or TRBV6-3 to TRBJ2-7; 7 bases line up with TRBD1. Germline loops: CDR1 MNHEY, CDR2 SVGEGT. The V segment lost 5 bases and the J segment 3 bases; nucleotides outside the gene matches: 7. The CDR3 totals 14 residues. CDR3 DNA: TGTGCCAGCAGTGGATTTGCAGGGGGCTACGAGCAGTACTTC. Translation: CASSGFAGGYEQYF.

The chain couples TRBV9 to TRBJ2-7; 7 bases match TRBD1. V shed 4 bases, J shed 1 base, and the junction held 8 bases outside the gene matches. CDR1 is SGDLS, CDR2 YYNGEE, per germline. The CDR3 has 15 residues. CDR3 coding DNA: TGTGCCAGCAGCTCCGGACAGGACCCATCCTACGAGCAGTACTTC. It codes for CASSSGQDPSYEQYF.

This chain links TRBV10-1 with TRBJ2-1; TRBD1 matches 7 bases. Looked up from germline, CDR1 is WNHNN and CDR2 is SYGVQD (reference sequence). The CDR3 has 15 residues. Germline trimming cut 4 bases from V and 8 bases from J; bases unmatched to any gene: 11. The CDR3 reads CASSVDRRISDEQFF. CDR3 in DNA: TGCGCCAGCAGTGTGGACAGGAGGATATCCGATGAGCAGTTCTTC.

The chain employs TRBV10-1 and TRBJ1-2, with D perhaps TRBD1 (5 bases). Looked up from germline, CDR1 is WNHNN and CDR2 is SYGVQD (reference sequence). This CDR3 contains 12 residues. V was shortened by 6 bases and J by 5 bases, with 10 bases between the two germline ends. CDR3: CASRPGLYGYTF. The CDR3 DNA sequence: TGCGCCAGCAGACCGGGACTGTATGGCTACACCTTC.

The count of this clone is one. The chain combines TRBV21-1 with TRBJ1-5; the table's D call of TRBD1 was not tested on the DNA. TRBV21-1 is deemed a pseudogene. The CDR3 is made up of 18 amino acids. This chain's CDR3 is CASSKFFDRGLWSQPQHF. The CDR3 coding sequence is TGTGCCAGCAGCAAATTTTTCGACAGGGGGTTATGGAGTCAGCCCCAGCATTTT.

The chain combines TRBV5-4 with TRBJ2-5; a possible D gene is TRBD1 (6 bases). Germline CDR1 is SGHNT and CDR2 is YYREEE (reference sequence). The CDR3 is made up of 16 amino acids. The germline V and J ends were trimmed by 3 bases and 5 bases, with 20 bases remaining between them. Here the CDR3 DNA reads TGTGCCAGCAGCTCAGACGCCGGGACCCAGGGGGAGACCCAGTACTTC. Encoded protein: CASSSDAGTQGETQYF.

The J gene is TRBJ2-5, the V gene TRBV28; TRBD2 might be the D (5 bases). CDR3 length equals 16 residues. Trimming pared 1 base from V and 3 bases from J, leaving 15 bases between. Germline CDR1 and CDR2: MDHEN and SYDVKM. The CDR3, as DNA: TGTGCCAGCAGTTTATACGACGGCTTGAGGGAAGAGACCCAGTACTTC. Translation: CASSLYDGLREETQYF.

The DNA of the CDR3 is TGTGCCAGCAGCTTATGGGAGGGTGTGTATGGCTACACCTTC. Amino acids: CASSLWEGVYGYTF. This chain links TRBV7-2 with TRBJ1-2; D remains ambiguous. The V end was cut by 2 bases, the J end by 5 bases, with 12 bases between. CDR3 length: 14 amino acids. CDR1 and CDR2 from the germline V gene are SGHTA and FQGNSA.

In its sample, this clone was seen a few times. The chain has TRBV9 and TRBJ1-3; 7 bases agree with TRBD1. Germline V gene sequence: CDR1 SGDLS, CDR2 YYNGEE. The CDR3 has 16 amino acids. Trimming removed 3 bases from V and 1 base from J; junction bases left unmatched: 7. The DNA for the CDR3 is TGTGCCAGCAGCGCTTCCCCCAGGGGGTCTGGAAACACCATATATTTT. Translated, it gives CASSASPRGSGNTIYF.

V usage is TRBV7-2 and J usage is TRBJ2-7, with TRBD1 matching over 8 bases. There are 14 residues in the CDR3. Germline V gene sequence: CDR1 SGHTA, CDR2 FQGNSA. V trimming: 5 bases; J trimming: 0 bases; junction bases outside the gene matches: 3. The CDR3 DNA reads TGTGCCAGCAGCGCAACAGGGGGCTCCTACGAGCAGTACTTC. Amino acids: CASSATGGSYEQYF.

DNA for the CDR3: TGCGCCAGCAGCTTTCCACTGAACACCGGGGAGCTGTTTTTT. Translated: CASSFPLNTGELFF. The rearrangement links TRBV5-1 to TRBJ2-2; the D is unclear. The germline CDR1 and CDR2 sequences are SGHRS and YFSETQ. V dropped 2 bases and J dropped 1 base, with 6 bases sitting between them. The CDR3 is 14 residues long.

The rearrangement uses TRBV24-1 and TRBJ1-2; D is uncertain. The CDR3 is 14 amino acids. CDR1 and CDR2 (germline): KGHDR, SFDVKD. The V gene lost 4 bases and the J gene lost 8 bases, with 16 bases spanning the gap. The CDR3 sequence is CATSDAGLRDGYTF. The CDR3 DNA follows: TGTGCCACCAGTGACGCGGGTCTACGTGACGGCTACACCTTC.

CDR3 coding DNA: TGTGCCAGCAGCCGCCACCAGGGGACTGGAAACACCATATATTTT. Its protein is CASSRHQGTGNTIYF. The J gene is TRBJ1-3, the V gene TRBV5-8; D is perhaps TRBD1 (6 bases). Germline CDR1 SGHTS, CDR2 YDEGEE. This CDR3 is built from 15 residues. V was clipped by 4 bases and J by 2 bases, with 13 bases between them.

This clone was counted a few times. The rearrangement joins TRBV30 to TRBJ1-4; no firm D call. In germline, CDR1 is GTSNPN, CDR2 SVGIG (reference sequence). CDR3 size: 15 residues. Trimming pared 4 bases from V and 1 base from J, leaving 13 bases between. The CDR3 coding sequence is TGTGCCTGGAAAGTACGACTGCAAACTAATGAAAAACTGTTTTTT. This codes for CAWKVRLQTNEKLFF.

The chain uses TRBV7-9 and TRBJ1-5, with D perhaps TRBD1 (6 bases). V was pared by 5 bases and J by 0 bases, with 11 bases between. CDR3 length equals 15 residues. CDR1 SEHNR and CDR2 FQNEAQ come from the germline V gene (reference sequence). The CDR3 DNA follows: TGTGCCAGCAGCCAGGGGCCCGATAGCAATCAGCCCCAGCATTTT. Amino acids: CASSQGPDSNQPQHF.

This clone came up once. The CDR3: CASSIWGLDTEAFF. CDR3 bases: TGTGCCAGTAGTATCTGGGGGCTGGACACTGAAGCTTTCTTT. The chain joins TRBV19 to TRBJ1-1, with D perhaps matching TRBD1 (6 bases). The CDR3 covers 14 residues. Looked up from germline, CDR1 is LNHDA and CDR2 is SQIVND (reference sequence). Trimming took off 3 bases at V and 3 bases at J, with 11 bases between the two ends.

This chain connects TRBV6-5 to TRBJ2-5; 11 nucleotides line up with TRBD1. This CDR3 spans 15 amino acids. The ends lost 2 bases at V and 3 bases at J; junction bases unmatched: 2. The germline V gene encodes CDR1 MNHEY and CDR2 SVGAGI. The CDR3 region is CASSYGDRGKETQYF. CDR3 DNA sequence: TGTGCCAGCAGTTACGGGGACAGGGGGAAAGAGACCCAGTACTTC.

V is TRBV3-1 (or the pseudogene TRBV3-2) and J is TRBJ2-5; 7 bases match TRBD2. CDR1 is LGHDT and CDR2 is YNNKEL in the germline V gene (reference sequence). Trimming removed 3 bases from V and 6 bases from J; junction bases left unmatched: 10. The CDR3 runs to 15 residues. CDR3 region: CASSHSTAGVKTQYF. The CDR3, as DNA: TGTGCCAGCAGCCATTCTACGGCGGGGGTAAAGACCCAGTACTTC.

The chain recombines TRBV5-4 with TRBJ1-4; TRBD1 matches 9 bases. Trimming removed 5 bases from V and 1 base from J; junction bases left unmatched: 6. The CDR3 extends over 16 amino acids. CDR1 and CDR2 from the germline V gene are SGHNT and YYREEE (reference sequence). CDR3 protein: CASSQPGQGTNEKLFF. Here the CDR3 DNA reads TGTGCCAGCAGTCAGCCGGGACAGGGAACTAATGAAAAACTGTTTTTT.

V gene TRBV4-1 combines with J gene TRBJ1-4, with 9 nucleotides matching TRBD1. CDR1 is MGHRA and CDR2 is YSYEKL in the germline V gene. V trimming: 4 bases; J trimming: 8 bases; junction bases outside the gene matches: 11. The CDR3 sequence is 16 residues long. Here the CDR3 reads CASSRSDRGSGEKLFF. The CDR3 nucleotides are TGCGCCAGCAGCCGCTCGGACAGGGGTTCGGGCGAAAAACTGTTTTTT.

The rearrangement uses TRBV5-1 and TRBJ2-3; TRBD1 is a possible D gene (5 bases). Germline V gene data show CDR1 as SGHRS and CDR2 as YFSETQ. Trimming cost V 3 bases and J 8 bases, with 13 bases left between them. This CDR3 has 13 residues. The CDR3: CASSSTSQGTQYF. The CDR3 nucleotides read TGCGCCAGCAGCTCAACTTCCCAGGGTACGCAGTATTTT.

The chain is built from TRBV6-6 and TRBJ2-5; 13 bases map to TRBD2. J was trimmed by 7 bases and V by 5 bases; bases with no gene match: 4. The CDR3 sequence is 14 residues long. Germline V lookup: CDR1 MNHNY, CDR2 SVGAGI (reference sequence). The CDR3 nucleotides are TGTGCCAGCAGTGGGACTAGCGGGGCAGGGACCCAGTACTTC. Translating it yields CASSGTSGAGTQYF.

The CDR3 DNA reads as TGTGCCACCGAGGGACAGGCGAACACCGGGGAGCTGTTTTTT. It yields the protein CATEGQANTGELFF. The gene calls are TRBV24-1 and TRBJ2-2; 8 bases align to TRBD1. CDR1 is KGHDR, CDR2 SFDVKD, per germline. CDR3 length: 14 residues. V was clipped by 9 bases and J by 0 bases; unmatched bases: 2.

This chain joins TRBV19 and TRBJ1-6; TRBD1 matches 10 bases. This CDR3 has 15 residues. V shed 10 bases, J shed 3 bases, and the junction held 6 bases outside the gene matches. The germline CDR1 and CDR2 sequences are LNHDA and SQIVND (reference sequence). DNA of the CDR3: TGTGCCACCCGACAGGGGGCAGACTATAATTCACCCCTCCACTTT. As protein: CATRQGADYNSPLHF. Based on the CDR3 plus reference TRBV19 and TRBJ1-6, the full variable domain is DGGITQSPKYLFRKEGQNVTLSCEQNLNHDAMYWYRQDPGQGLRLIYYSQIVNDFQKGDIAEGYSVSREKKESFPLTVTSAQKNPTAFYLCATRQGADYNSPLHFGNGTRLTVT.

The chain joins TRBV19 to TRBJ1-1, with 8 bases aligning to TRBD1. Germline V CDR1 and CDR2: LNHDA, SQIVND (reference sequence). Trimming cost V 5 bases and J 5 bases; bases outside gene matches: 7. The CDR3 is 14 amino acids. The CDR3 region is CASSFRQGLTEAFF. The DNA for the CDR3 is TGTGCCAGTAGTTTCCGACAGGGGTTGACTGAAGCTTTCTTT.

The chain links TRBV19 to TRBJ1-5; a weak D match, TRBD1 (5 bases). This CDR3 contains 15 residues. CDR1 LNHDA and CDR2 SQIVND come from the germline V gene (reference sequence). Trimming removed 4 bases from V and 4 bases from J, with 14 bases in between. The CDR3 loop reads CASSSGSRGNQPQHF. CDR3 nucleotide sequence: TGTGCCAGTAGTAGCGGGTCTCGGGGGAATCAGCCCCAGCATTTT.